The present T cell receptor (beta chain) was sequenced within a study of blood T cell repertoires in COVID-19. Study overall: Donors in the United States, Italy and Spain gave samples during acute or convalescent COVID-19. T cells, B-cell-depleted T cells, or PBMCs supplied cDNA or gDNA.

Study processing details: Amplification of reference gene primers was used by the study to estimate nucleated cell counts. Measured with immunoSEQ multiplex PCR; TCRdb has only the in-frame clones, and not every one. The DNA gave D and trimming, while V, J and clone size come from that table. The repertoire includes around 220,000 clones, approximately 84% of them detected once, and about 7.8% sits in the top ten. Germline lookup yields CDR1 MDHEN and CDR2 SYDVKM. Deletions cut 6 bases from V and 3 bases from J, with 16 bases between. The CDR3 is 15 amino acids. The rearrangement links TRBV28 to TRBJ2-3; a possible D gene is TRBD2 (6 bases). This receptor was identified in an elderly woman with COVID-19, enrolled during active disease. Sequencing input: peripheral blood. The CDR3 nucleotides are TGTGCCAGCAGCAGCGGGTCGCAGGGAACAGATACGCAGTATTTT. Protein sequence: CASSSGSQGTDTQYF. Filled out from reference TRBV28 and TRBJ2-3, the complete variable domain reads DVKVTQSSRYLVKRTGEKVFLECVQDMDHENMFWYRQDPGLGLRLIYFSYDVKMKEKGDIPEGYSVSREKKERFSLILESASTNQTSMYLCASSSGSQGTDTQYFGPGTRLTVL.